This T cell receptor (beta chain) was obtained from a study of cytomegalovirus exposure and HLA in healthy donors. General study findings and limits: HLA-A and HLA-B allele assignments for most subjects were reportedly predicted accurately using TCR beta sequences. There was a cluster of highly shared sequence variants that was likely a sequencing artifact. As was reported, the classifier diagnosed cytomegalovirus status with high specificity and sensitivity.

The PCR used 60 Vbeta and 13 Jbeta primers. Only in-frame clones appear in the TCRdb table, and some are missing; sequencing was by immunoSEQ multiplex PCR. The data hold about 190,000 clones, with around 84% observed a single time. Concerning this clone itself: Its antigen is not identified.

The sequenced material came from PBMCs. The origin of this receptor is a woman aged 18 to 35 in good health and CMV-seronegative.

The chain's CDR3 is CASSPKVGGFTEAFF. The CDR3 bases are TGTGCCAGCAGCCCTAAGGTGGGGGGTTTCACTGAAGCTTTCTTT. This rearrangement joins TRBV7-3 to TRBJ1-1; the D gene is possibly TRBD1 (5 bases). V was shortened by 5 bases and J by 4 bases, with 17 bases between the two germline ends. Germline CDR1 SGHTA, CDR2 FQGTGA. The CDR3 has 15 residues.